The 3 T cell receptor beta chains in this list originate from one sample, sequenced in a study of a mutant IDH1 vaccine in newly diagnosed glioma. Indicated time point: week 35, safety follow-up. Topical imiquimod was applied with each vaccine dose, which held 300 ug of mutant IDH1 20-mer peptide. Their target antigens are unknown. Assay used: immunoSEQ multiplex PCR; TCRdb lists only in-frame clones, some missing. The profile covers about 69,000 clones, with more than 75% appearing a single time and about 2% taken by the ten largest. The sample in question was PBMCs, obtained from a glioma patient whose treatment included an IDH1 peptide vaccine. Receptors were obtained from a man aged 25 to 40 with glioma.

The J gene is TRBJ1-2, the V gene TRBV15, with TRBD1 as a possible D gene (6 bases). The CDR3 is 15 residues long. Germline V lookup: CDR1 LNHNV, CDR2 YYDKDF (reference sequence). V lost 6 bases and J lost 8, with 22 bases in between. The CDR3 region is CATRKNGTPRSGYTF. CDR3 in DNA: TGTGCCACCAGGAAAAACGGGACACCTCGGAGCGGCTACACCTTC.

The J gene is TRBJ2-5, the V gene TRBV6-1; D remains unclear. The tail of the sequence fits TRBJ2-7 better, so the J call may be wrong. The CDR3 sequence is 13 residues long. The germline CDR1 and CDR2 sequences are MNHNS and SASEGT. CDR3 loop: CASSEGGSYEQYF. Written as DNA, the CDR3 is TGTGCCAGCAGTGAGGGCGGCTCCTACGAGCAGTACTTC.

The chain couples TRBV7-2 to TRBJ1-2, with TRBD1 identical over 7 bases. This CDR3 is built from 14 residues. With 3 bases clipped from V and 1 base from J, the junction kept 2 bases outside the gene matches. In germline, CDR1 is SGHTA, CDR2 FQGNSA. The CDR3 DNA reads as TGTGCCAGCAGCTTTCAGGGGGTTAACTATGGCTACACCTTC. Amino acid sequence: CASSFQGVNYGYTF. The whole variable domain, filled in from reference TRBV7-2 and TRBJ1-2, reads GAGVSQSPSNKVTEKGKDVELRCDPISGHTALYWYRQSLGQGLEFLIYFQGNSAPDKSGLPSDRFSAERTGGSVSTLTIQRTQQEDSAVYLCASSFQGVNYGYTFGSGTRLTVV.